This TCR beta chain came from a study of CD4 T cells in relation to SARS-CoV-2 and coronaviruses. Study-wide context: After around 10 days of antigen culture, PBMC TCR beta CDR3s were sequenced. Convalescent patients had median age roughly 37 years, range roughly 20 to 80.

Note on this clone: The antigen is undetermined.

For nine to ten days, around 99,000 sorted CD4+ cells grew with T cell-depleted PBMCs and CEF. Assay used: immunoSEQ multiplex PCR; TCRdb lists only in-frame clones, some missing. Of about 34,000 clones listed, roughly 76% were seen once; the top ten hold around 3.7%. The CDR3 sequence is 15 residues long. Germline CDR1 reads KGHDR; CDR2 reads SFDVKD. The J segment lost 3 bases and the V segment lost 6 bases, leaving 5 bases of the junction unmatched. Sequenced sample: memory CD4+ T cells from PBMCs, cultured in vitro. V gene TRBV24-1 combines with J gene TRBJ2-7, with 12 bases identical to TRBD1. The TCR was taken from an adult with COVID-19. DNA of the CDR3: TGTGCCACCAGTTGGGGGACAGGGGGCAACTACGAGCAGTACTTC. Translated: CATSWGTGGNYEQYF.